This T cell receptor (beta chain) was sequenced for a study of T cell changes during pregnancy in multiple sclerosis. The table came from immunoSEQ multiplex PCR; TCRdb's copy has only in-frame clones and leaves some out. The sample lists some 100,000 clones; 92% were seen once. Germline loops: CDR1 ENHRY, CDR2 SYGVKD. This CDR3 has 14 residues. V gave up 6 bases and J gave up 1 base, with 12 bases separating them. This sequence originates from a female donor with multiple sclerosis, enrolled in a pregnancy study. The rearrangement uses TRBV10-3 and TRBJ1-1; D uncertain. The material was peripheral blood, obtained after pregnancy. CDR3 sequence (DNA): TGTGCCATCAGCCCTCTAGAAGGGAACACTGAAGCTTTCTTT. This codes for CAISPLEGNTEAFF.